Listed here are 3 T cell receptor beta chains from one sample, sequenced in a study of early T cells in non-severe SARS-CoV-2 infection. In TCRdb, the 5' RACE reads were re-called with MiXCR into one record per CDR3 protein. There are about 25,000 distinct CDR3 sequences in the sample; around 5.1% occur only once, and around 2.5% lies in the top ten. The sample consisted of whole blood. All receptors derive from an adult who was a healthcare worker with PCR-confirmed SARS-CoV-2 infection or an uninfected control (not recorded which).

Ten or more counts support this clonotype. The chain carries TRBV19 and TRBJ1-2, with 7 bases lining up with TRBD1. CDR1 and CDR2 from the germline V gene are LNHDA and SQIVND (reference sequence). Germline trimming cut 0 bases from V and 12 bases from J; bases unmatched to any gene: 7. This CDR3 contains 13 residues. The CDR3 reads CASSIDGTACDTF. The CDR3 DNA sequence: TGTGCCAGTAGTATAGACGGGACAGCCTGCGACACCTTC. Together with reference TRBV19 and TRBJ1-2, the CDR3 gives the full variable domain: DGGITQSPKYLFRKEGQNVTLSCEQNLNHDAMYWYRQDPGQGLRLIYYSQIVNDFQKGDIAEGYSVSREKKESFPLTVTSAQKNPTAFYLCASSIDGTACDTFGSGTRLTVV.

The chain employs TRBV29-1 and TRBJ1-4, with a weak D call TRBD1 (6 bases). The ends were cut back, 3 bases at V and 3 bases at J, with 8 bases in the middle. CDR1 and CDR2 (germline): SQVTM, ANQGSEA. There are 13 residues in the CDR3. The chain's CDR3 is CSVEEGANEKLFF. CDR3 nucleotide sequence: TGCAGCGTTGAGGAGGGGGCTAATGAAAAACTGTTTTTT.

This clonotype was seen repeatedly, ten times or more. V usage is TRBV3-1 and J usage is TRBJ2-1, with D perhaps matching TRBD2 (6 bases). This CDR3 is 13 amino acids long. Between the trimmed V and J ends, which lost 0 bases and 9 bases, there was a span of 9 bases. Germline lookup yields CDR1 LGHDT and CDR2 YNNKEL (reference sequence). CDR3 in amino acids: CASSQDWGVEQFF. The CDR3 bases are TGTGCCAGCAGCCAAGATTGGGGGGTTGAGCAGTTCTTC.